These 12 T cell receptor beta chains share one sample of origin, sequenced in a study of post-analysis software for immune sequencing data. The study, taken as a whole, reports: Comparison of patients with controls showed about 5 TRBV segments more frequent in patients, TRBV5-6, TRBV5-1 and TRBV20-1 among them.

The antigens of these receptors remain unknown. The TCR beta cDNA libraries carried unique molecular identifiers. TCRdb independently ran MiXCR on the PCR reads; one entry per CDR3 protein. The sample contains some 800,000 distinct CDR3 sequences, under 60% of which appear only once. The sample consisted of blood. The source of these receptors is a girl aged 10-17 years with multiple sclerosis.

The chain recombines TRBV6-1 with TRBJ2-1, with 10 bases aligning to TRBD2. The length of the CDR3 is 14 residues. CDR1 and CDR2 from the germline V gene are MNHNS and SASEGT. The J segment lost 9 bases and the V segment lost 3 bases, leaving 5 bases of the junction unmatched. Written as DNA, the CDR3 is TGTGCCAGCAGTGAGGCTAGCGGGAGAGGTGAGCAGTTCTTC. Protein sequence: CASSEASGRGEQFF.

V and J are TRBV20-1 and TRBJ2-1; D is uncertain. Trimming shortened V by 3 bases and J by 4 bases, and 13 bases separated the two germline ends. CDR1 DFQATT and CDR2 SNEGSKA come from the germline V gene (reference sequence). This CDR3 is built from 14 residues. CDR3 bases: TGCAGTGCTAGGGCCCAGACCAGATACAATGAGCAGTTCTTC. Translating gives CSARAQTRYNEQFF.

This sequence joins TRBV7-6 and TRBJ2-7; the D call may be TRBD1 or TRBD2 (5 bases each). V lost 3 bases to trimming and J lost 3 bases, with 12 bases between them. The CDR3 has 14 amino acids. Per the germline V gene, CDR1 is SGHVS and CDR2 is FNYEAQ. CDR3 nucleotide sequence: TGTGCCAGCAGCTTTCAGGGTGGGGGCTACGAGCAGTACTTC. Protein product: CASSFQGGGYEQYF.

V is TRBV20-1 and J is TRBJ2-1; 11 nucleotides align to TRBD2. After removal of 2 bases from V and 6 bases from J, the junction contained 24 bases not matched to a gene. This CDR3 is built from 21 residues. Germline lookup yields CDR1 DFQATT and CDR2 SNEGSKA (reference sequence). The CDR3 DNA follows: TGCAGTGCTAGATATCTGCCCGGGAGCTTACTAGCGGGGGTGATAGGCAATGAGCAGTTCTTC. Translated, it gives CSARYLPGSLLAGVIGNEQFF.

J is TRBJ2-7 and V is TRBV7-9; 11 positions match TRBD2. The CDR3 consists of 16 residues. V shed 4 bases, J shed 2 bases, and the junction held 7 bases outside the gene matches. Germline V gene data show CDR1 as SEHNR and CDR2 as FQNEAQ (reference sequence). The CDR3 region is CASSSQTSGAPYEQYF. For the CDR3, the DNA is TGTGCCAGCAGCTCCCAGACTAGCGGGGCGCCCTACGAGCAGTACTTC.

This clonotype was observed a few times. This chain uses TRBV20-1 with TRBJ2-5, with 13 bases that match TRBD2. This CDR3 region has 15 residues. Germline V gene lookup returns CDR1 DFQATT and CDR2 SNEGSKA (reference sequence). The V gene end was trimmed by 6 bases and the J gene end by 5 bases; junction bases not matched to a gene: 9. In DNA form, the CDR3 reads TGCAGTGCAAGTGGACTAGCGGGAGTAGGGGAGACCCAGTACTTC. Protein: CSASGLAGVGETQYF.

This clonotype occurred a few times. J is TRBJ2-7 and V is TRBV7-2, with D unresolved. CDR1 is SGHTA and CDR2 is FQGNSA in the germline V gene. The CDR3 has 13 amino acids. The V end lost 6 bases, the J end lost 2 bases, and 11 bases lay between the germline ends. In DNA form, the CDR3 reads TGTGCCAGCAGAAAAGGTGGGGCCTACGAGCAGTACTTC. Encoded protein: CASRKGGAYEQYF.

CDR3 in DNA: TGCAGTGCTAGATCTGCGACCAGGGAAGATACGCAGTATTTT. Amino acid sequence: CSARSATREDTQYF. V gene TRBV20-1 combines with J gene TRBJ2-3; D perhaps matches TRBD1 (5 bases). The length of the CDR3 is 14 residues. CDR1 is DFQATT, CDR2 SNEGSKA, per germline (reference sequence). V lost 2 bases and J lost 5, with 14 bases in between.

This clonotype was seen a handful of times. V gene TRBV12-3 or TRBV12-4 combines with J gene TRBJ2-1; D might be TRBD1 or TRBD2, each matching 6 bases. This CDR3 has 13 residues. With 3 bases removed from V and 9 bases from J, the gap between germline ends came to 12 bases. The CDR3 reads CASSFAGGGEQFF. The DNA of the CDR3 is TGTGCCAGCAGTTTCGCCGGGGGCGGTGAGCAGTTCTTC.

V is TRBV10-3 and J is TRBJ2-3; 7 bases fit TRBD1. After removal of 2 bases from V and 2 bases from J, the junction contained 4 bases not matched to a gene. This CDR3 spans 15 amino acids. Germline V gene data show CDR1 as ENHRY and CDR2 as SYGVKD. CDR3 sequence (DNA): TGTGCCATCAGTGAGGGACAGGAAACCACAGATACGCAGTATTTT. Translated, it gives CAISEGQETTDTQYF.

V and J are TRBV6-6 and TRBJ1-6; a possible D gene is TRBD1 (5 bases). CDR1 and CDR2 (germline): MNHNY, SVGAGI (reference sequence). V shed 6 bases and J shed 10 bases, with 22 bases lying between them. CDR3 length equals 16 residues. CDR3 sequence reads: CASRIIGTDPWSPLHF. As DNA, the CDR3 is TGTGCCAGCAGGATCATAGGGACGGACCCTTGGTCACCCCTCCACTTT.

A word on this clonotype: Sequence at one end of the junction differs from germline and may be a read error. This chain joins TRBV29-1 and TRBJ2-7; a possible D gene is TRBD2 (6 bases). This CDR3 region has 12 residues. From germline, CDR1 is SQVTM and CDR2 ANQGSEA. The DNA of the CDR3 is TGCAGCGCCGAAGGGCAGGACTACGTGCAGTACTTC. This translates into CSAEGQDYVQYF.